A single sample is the source of the 5 T cell receptor beta chains below, sequenced in a study of early stage breast cancer tumors. TCRdb's table, derived via immunoSEQ multiplex PCR, lists solely in-frame clones and lacks some. The table lists about 31,000 clones, over 70% of them singletons. The sequenced sample consisted of breast tumor tissue. The source is a person aged 30 to 40 with breast cancer.

This clone was found a few times. V is TRBV19 and J is TRBJ1-5; D possibly corresponds to TRBD1 (5 bases). The CDR3 runs 17 residues. CDR1 and CDR2 from the germline V gene are LNHDA and SQIVND (reference sequence). Trimming left V 7 bases short and J 4 bases short, with 23 bases between. The CDR3 sequence: CASTSTVGSQGNQPQHF. The DNA for the CDR3 is TGTGCCAGTACCTCCACCGTCGGTAGCCAGGGTAATCAGCCCCAGCATTTT.

J is TRBJ1-5 and V is TRBV2; no definite D call. Germline V gives CDR1 SNHLY, CDR2 FYNNEI. Deletions cut 4 bases from V and 7 bases from J, with 17 bases between. The CDR3 runs 15 residues. For the CDR3, the DNA is TGTGCCAGCAGTGTCCCGGACTCCCTCAGACAGCCCCAGCATTTT. It is translated as CASSVPDSLRQPQHF.

This chain links TRBV5-6 with TRBJ2-7; 10 bases are a match to TRBD1. The germline gives CDR1 SGHDT, CDR2 YYEEEE. The CDR3 length is 12 residues. The V gene end was trimmed by 1 base and the J gene end by 13 bases; junction bases not matched to a gene: 5. The CDR3 DNA sequence: TGTGCCAGCAGCTTGAGGGACAGGGGTTCCTACTTC. Its translation: CASSLRDRGSYF.

The rearrangement uses TRBV7-2 and TRBJ2-5, with D possibly TRBD1 on 5 matching bases. The V and J ends lost 6 bases and 5 bases respectively, with 16 bases between them. In germline, CDR1 is SGHTA, CDR2 FQGNSA. This CDR3 contains 14 residues. CDR3 coding DNA: TGTGCCAGCAGACCTGGGGCCTCCGGCGAGACCCAGTACTTC. This gives the protein CASRPGASGETQYF.

The chain combines TRBV6-6 with TRBJ1-1; TRBD1 is a possible D gene (6 bases). The V gene lost 7 bases and the J gene lost 11 bases, with 14 bases spanning the gap. Looked up from germline, CDR1 is MNHNY and CDR2 is SVGAGI (reference sequence). There are 11 residues in the CDR3. The CDR3 DNA reads TGTGCCAGCACCGAGGGGGTGGGGGCTTTCTTT. It specifies CASTEGVGAFF.